These T cell receptor beta chains were read from a single sample in a study of cytotoxic CD8 clonotypes in ibrutinib-treated CLL. TCRdb keeps only in-frame clones here, not all; method: immunoSEQ multiplex PCR. The sample records 130,000 or so clones, less than 90% being singletons. The source was PBMCs, collected after 24 months of ibrutinib treatment. These receptors were taken from a human donor with chronic lymphocytic leukemia. CDR3s leave out the opening cysteine and the closing phenylalanine or tryptophan.

CDR3 protein: ASSLVKGHNQPQH
V gene: TRBV7-2
J gene: TRBJ1-5

CDR3 protein: ASSYKKGEAF
V gene: TRBV6-6
J gene: TRBJ1-1

CDR3 protein: ASKPGGKYNYGYT
V gene: TRBV19
J gene: TRBJ1-2

CDR3 protein: ASSFPTYEQF
V gene: TRBV5-4
J gene: TRBJ2-1

CDR3 protein: ASSSHQETQY
V gene: TRBV7-2
J gene: TRBJ2-5

CDR3 protein: ASSRDVRKGGNQPQH
V gene: TRBV5-6
J gene: TRBJ1-5

CDR3 protein: ASSLAAQSGYT
V gene: TRBV5-5
J gene: TRBJ1-2

CDR3 protein: ASSLESDTEAF
V gene: TRBV11-3
J gene: TRBJ1-1

CDR3 protein: ASSVGLAGATGELF
V gene: TRBV9
J gene: TRBJ2-2

CDR3 protein: ASSDPATSGDSYEQY
V gene: TRBV10-2
J gene: TRBJ2-7

CDR3 protein: ASSEGTTRGWNTEAF
V gene: TRBV5-1
J gene: TRBJ1-1

CDR3 protein: ASSVQQGSRETQY
V gene: TRBV9
J gene: TRBJ2-5

CDR3 protein: ASSQTSGAAITYGYT
V gene: TRBV5-1
J gene: TRBJ1-2

CDR3 protein: ASSQDQVGPGEDYGYT
V gene: TRBV4-3
J gene: TRBJ1-2

CDR3 protein: ASTPGDRTPLH
V gene: TRBV19
J gene: TRBJ1-6

CDR3 protein: ASIRGSGNTIY
V gene: TRBV2
J gene: TRBJ1-3

CDR3 protein: ASSLIQLGGNTEAF
V gene: TRBV7-3
J gene: TRBJ1-1

CDR3 protein: ASSYSVGELF
V gene: TRBV6-5
J gene: TRBJ2-2

CDR3 protein: ASSLHPFGLSSPLH
V gene: TRBV28
J gene: TRBJ1-6

CDR3 protein: ASIQGQGAFNEQF
V gene: TRBV6-6
J gene: TRBJ2-1

CDR3 protein: ASSVTSGGYTEAF
V gene: TRBV9
J gene: TRBJ1-1

CDR3 protein: ASSLDSGNSPLH
V gene: TRBV7-2
J gene: TRBJ1-6

CDR3 protein: ASVGVRGGEAF
V gene: TRBV6-4
J gene: TRBJ1-1

CDR3 protein: ASTPSGAGTGELF
V gene: TRBV6-1
J gene: TRBJ2-2

CDR3 protein: ASSLAGRNTGELF
V gene: TRBV11-3
J gene: TRBJ2-2

CDR3 protein: ASRERGGLSEQF
V gene: TRBV7-8
J gene: TRBJ2-1

CDR3 protein: AISAVGMDGYT
V gene: TRBV10-3
J gene: TRBJ1-2

CDR3 protein: ASSLGGAGGNQPQH
V gene: TRBV5-1
J gene: TRBJ1-5

CDR3 protein: ASVSSGGGQETQY
V gene: TRBV12-5
J gene: TRBJ2-5

CDR3 protein: ASSLGGQGMTDTQY
V gene: TRBV6-6
J gene: TRBJ2-3

CDR3 protein: ASSFLVSGGKETQY
V gene: TRBV28
J gene: TRBJ2-5

CDR3 protein: ASSLDRVRGNTIY
V gene: TRBV18
J gene: TRBJ1-3

CDR3 protein: ASSSMVATNQPQH
V gene: TRBV7-2
J gene: TRBJ1-5

CDR3 protein: ASSPCGVNTEAF
V gene: TRBV23-1
J gene: TRBJ1-1

CDR3 protein: ASSLVGQGFTGELF
V gene: TRBV7-8
J gene: TRBJ2-2

CDR3 protein: ASSFPWSIVSYEQY
V gene: TRBV11-2
J gene: TRBJ2-7

CDR3 protein: ASSYSDRQSYGYT
V gene: TRBV6-5
J gene: TRBJ1-2

CDR3 protein: ASSLGQGIYGYT
V gene: TRBV7-9
J gene: TRBJ1-2

CDR3 protein: ASSEFAVGAGLLGGNTIY
V gene: TRBV6-1
J gene: TRBJ1-3

CDR3 protein: ASSPGLAVLRDTQY
V gene: TRBV5-6
J gene: TRBJ2-3

CDR3 protein: ASSEGQSDTQY
V gene: TRBV6-1
J gene: TRBJ2-3

CDR3 protein: ASSESPVSYGYT
V gene: TRBV6-4
J gene: TRBJ1-2

CDR3 protein: ASSFGPSGELF
V gene: TRBV7-2
J gene: TRBJ2-2

CDR3 protein: ASSETSGYTDTQY
V gene: TRBV9
J gene: TRBJ2-3

CDR3 protein: ASREERINSPLH
V gene: TRBV5-1
J gene: TRBJ1-6

CDR3 protein: ASNYGTGVEKLF
V gene: TRBV5-1
J gene: TRBJ1-4

CDR3 protein: ASSSGTGFTGELF
V gene: TRBV11-3
J gene: TRBJ2-2

CDR3 protein: ASSVAIGTIYGYT
V gene: TRBV9
J gene: TRBJ1-2

CDR3 protein: ASSSQSTGGADGYT
V gene: TRBV27
J gene: TRBJ1-2

CDR3 protein: ASSFTTSGGPYEQY
V gene: TRBV6-5
J gene: TRBJ2-7